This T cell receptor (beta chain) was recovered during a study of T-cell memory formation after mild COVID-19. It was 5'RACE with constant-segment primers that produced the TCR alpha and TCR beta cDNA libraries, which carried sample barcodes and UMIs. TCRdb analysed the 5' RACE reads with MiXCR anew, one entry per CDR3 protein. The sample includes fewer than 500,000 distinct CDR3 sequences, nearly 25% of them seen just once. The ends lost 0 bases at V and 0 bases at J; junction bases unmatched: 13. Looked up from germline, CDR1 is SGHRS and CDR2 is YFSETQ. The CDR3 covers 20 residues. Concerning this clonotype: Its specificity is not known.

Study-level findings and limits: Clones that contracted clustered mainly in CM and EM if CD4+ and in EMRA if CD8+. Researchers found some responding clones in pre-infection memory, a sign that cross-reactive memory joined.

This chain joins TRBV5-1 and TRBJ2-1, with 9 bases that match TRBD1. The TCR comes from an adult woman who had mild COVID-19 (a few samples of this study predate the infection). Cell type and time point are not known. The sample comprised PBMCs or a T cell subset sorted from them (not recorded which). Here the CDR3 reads CASSLGGQGQYEVSYNEQFF. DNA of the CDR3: TGCGCCAGCAGCTTGGGGGGACAGGGTCAGTACGAGGTCTCCTACAATGAGCAGTTCTTC. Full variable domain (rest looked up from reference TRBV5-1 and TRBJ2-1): KAGVTQTPRYLIKTRGQQVTLSCSPISGHRSVSWYQQTPGQGLQFLFEYFSETQRNKGNFPGRFSGRQFSNSRSEMNVSTLELGDSALYLCASSLGGQGQYEVSYNEQFFGPGTRLTVL.